A single sample gave rise to the 26 T cell receptor beta chains below, sequenced in a study of tumor-infiltrating lymphocytes in localized non-small cell lung cancer. Clones were read by immunoSEQ multiplex PCR, and TCRdb kept only the in-frame ones, dropping some. This sample has approximately 8,000 clones, with under 85% found just once. The source material was uninvolved lung tissue not adjacent to the tumor. These receptors originate from a human donor with non-small cell lung cancer.

This clone has a handful of counts. The rearrangement links TRBV28 to TRBJ2-4; the match to TRBD2 covers 8 bases. This CDR3 region has 14 residues. After removal of 3 bases from V and 8 bases from J, the junction contained 6 bases not matched to a gene. Germline V gene sequence: CDR1 MDHEN, CDR2 SYDVKM. CDR3 sequence reads: CASSFSGREDIQYF. CDR3 in DNA: TGTGCCAGCAGTTTCAGCGGGAGAGAGGACATTCAGTACTTC.

The chain carries TRBV19 and TRBJ1-5; weak D call: TRBD1 (5 bases). The germline CDR1 and CDR2 sequences are LNHDA and SQIVND (reference sequence). The V end lost 7 bases, the J end lost 5 bases, and 15 bases lay between the germline ends. The CDR3 consists of 14 residues. CDR3 sequence: CASKGREYHQPQHF. As DNA, the CDR3 is TGTGCCAGTAAAGGCAGGGAGTATCATCAGCCCCAGCATTTT.

This sequence joins TRBV29-1 and TRBJ2-4, with D perhaps TRBD2 (6 bases). The CDR3 spans 13 residues. Germline loops: CDR1 SQVTM, CDR2 ANQGSEA. Trimming cost V 1 base and J 8 bases, with 12 bases left between them. CDR3 coding DNA: TGCAGCGTTGAAGTTCCGGGGGTGGACATTCAGTACTTC. This encodes CSVEVPGVDIQYF.

This chain links TRBV5-4 with TRBJ1-2, with D maybe TRBD1 (5 bases). The germline gives CDR1 SGHNT, CDR2 YYREEE (reference sequence). There are 14 residues in the CDR3. The V and J ends lost 0 bases and 8 bases respectively, with 14 bases between them. The CDR3 sequence: CASSLEGLREGYTF. The CDR3 nucleotides are TGTGCCAGCAGCTTGGAGGGACTTCGGGAAGGCTACACCTTC.

V gene TRBV6-4 combines with J gene TRBJ1-1, with D possibly TRBD1 on 5 matching bases. Between the trimmed V and J ends, which lost 4 bases and 6 bases, there was a span of 18 bases. The germline gives CDR1 MRHNA, CDR2 SNTAGT. The CDR3 totals 15 residues. In DNA, the CDR3 is TGTGCCAGCAGTGCCCACCCAGGGAGAACCGCTGAAGCTTTCTTT. Amino acids: CASSAHPGRTAEAFF.

The J gene is TRBJ1-2, the V gene TRBV5-1, with 7 nucleotides matching TRBD1. In germline, CDR1 is SGHRS, CDR2 YFSETQ. The CDR3 has 14 residues. J gave up 5 bases and V 4 bases, and 8 bases lay outside the gene matches. The CDR3 region is CASSPDRFWYGYTF. The DNA of the CDR3 is TGCGCCAGCAGCCCGGACAGGTTTTGGTATGGCTACACCTTC.

The chain employs TRBV5-1 and TRBJ2-2; D remains ambiguous. The germline gives CDR1 SGHRS, CDR2 YFSETQ. CDR3 size: 12 residues. Trimming left V 4 bases short and J 7 bases short, with 8 bases between. CDR3 region: CASSAFVGELFF. CDR3 DNA sequence: TGCGCCAGCAGCGCCTTTGTCGGGGAGCTGTTTTTT.

The chain combines TRBV5-6 with TRBJ1-5; D is undetermined. CDR1 SGHDT and CDR2 YYEEEE come from the germline V gene. The V end lost 0 bases, the J end lost 0 bases, and 7 bases lay between the germline ends. CDR3 length equals 15 residues. DNA of the CDR3: TGTGCCAGCAGCTTGGGCGGGTATAGCAATCAGCCCCAGCATTTT. Residues: CASSLGGYSNQPQHF.

V is TRBV9 and J is TRBJ2-3; D is possibly TRBD1 (6 bases). The CDR3 contains 15 residues. CDR1 is SGDLS and CDR2 is YYNGEE in the germline V gene. Trimming removed 0 bases from V and 3 bases from J, with 11 bases in between. CDR3 loop: CASSVEQGRTDTQYF. The CDR3 bases are TGTGCCAGCAGCGTAGAGCAGGGGAGAACAGATACGCAGTATTTT.

This chain uses TRBV28 with TRBJ2-7; 7 positions match TRBD1. Germline CDR1 is MDHEN and CDR2 is SYDVKM. V shed 6 bases, J shed 5 bases, and the junction held 10 bases outside the gene matches. The CDR3 loop spans 14 amino acids. The CDR3 region has the DNA TGTGCCAGCAGCTCACAGGGGATTTCGAACGAGCAGTACTTC. This codes for CASSSQGISNEQYF. The variable domain in full, completed from reference TRBV28 and TRBJ2-7, reads DVKVTQSSRYLVKRTGEKVFLECVQDMDHENMFWYRQDPGLGLRLIYFSYDVKMKEKGDIPEGYSVSREKKERFSLILESASTNQTSMYLCASSSQGISNEQYFGPGTRLTVT.

The V call is TRBV4-2, the J call TRBJ2-3; possible D gene TRBD1, 6 bases. V lost 3 bases to trimming and J lost 1 base, with 14 bases between them. The CDR3 has 16 amino acids. From germline, CDR1 is LGHNA and CDR2 YNFKEQ. The CDR3 region is CASSQGQGSGTDTQYF. DNA for the CDR3: TGTGCCAGCAGCCAGGGGCAGGGGAGCGGCACAGATACGCAGTATTTT.

A single count supports this clone. This chain joins TRBV7-2 and TRBJ2-7, with 12 bases that match TRBD1. CDR1 is SGHTA, CDR2 FQGNSA, per germline. The ends lost 7 bases at V and 4 bases at J; junction bases unmatched: 8. The CDR3 has 15 amino acids. Here the CDR3 reads CASTGQGAKLYEQYF. DNA of the CDR3: TGTGCCAGCACGGGACAGGGGGCGAAACTTTACGAGCAGTACTTC. Full variable domain (outside the CDR3, taken from reference TRBV7-2 and TRBJ2-7): GAGVSQSPSNKVTEKGKDVELRCDPISGHTALYWYRQSLGQGLEFLIYFQGNSAPDKSGLPSDRFSAERTGGSVSTLTIQRTQQEDSAVYLCASTGQGAKLYEQYFGPGTRLTVT.

This rearrangement joins TRBV10-1 to TRBJ2-7; D is ambiguous. Trimming pared 9 bases from V and 6 bases from J, leaving 15 bases between. CDR3 length: 12 residues. Germline CDR1 WNHNN, CDR2 SYGVQD (reference sequence). The DNA for the CDR3 is TGCGCCAGACCAGGCAGCTGGCCCGAGCAGTACTTC. Translated: CARPGSWPEQYF.

In its sample, this clone is hyperexpanded. Other nucleotide sequences from this sample produce the same CDR3. In nucleotides, the CDR3 is TGTGCCAGCAGTTTTATAGCGGGAGGGTACAATGAGCAGTTCTTC. It translates to CASSFIAGGYNEQFF. This chain links TRBV28 with TRBJ2-1; TRBD2 aligns across 11 bases. The V and J ends lost 3 bases and 4 bases, in that order; junction bases with no gene match: 2. CDR1 is MDHEN and CDR2 is SYDVKM in the germline V gene. The length of the CDR3 is 15 residues.

This sequence joins TRBV6-4 and TRBJ1-2; weak D call: TRBD1 (5 bases). The CDR3 is 14 residues long. Trimming removed 0 bases at V and 7 bases at J, with 12 bases between. CDR1 and CDR2 from the germline V gene are MRHNA and SNTAGT. The CDR3, as DNA: TGTGCCAGCAGTGACTCGATGGGGGAAACTGGCTACACCTTC. Translation: CASSDSMGETGYTF.

This chain joins TRBV6-1 and TRBJ2-7; a possible D gene is TRBD1 (6 bases). The CDR3 extends over 13 amino acids. Per germline, CDR1 MNHNS and CDR2 SASEGT. Trimming took off 8 bases at V and 2 bases at J, with 13 bases between the two ends. The CDR3 nucleotides are TGTGCCAGCGAGACAGGTTCTACCTACGAGCAGTACTTC. It codes for CASETGSTYEQYF.

The gene calls are TRBV30 and TRBJ1-2; D is possibly TRBD1 (5 bases). CDR3 size: 11 residues. Germline V CDR1 and CDR2: GTSNPN, SVGIG (reference sequence). Trimming took 2 bases from V and 7 from J, leaving 8 bases between them. Here the CDR3 reads CAWSSRAGYTF. The CDR3 DNA sequence: TGTGCCTGGAGTTCCAGGGCTGGCTACACCTTC.

This clone appeared a few times. The rearrangement links TRBV2 to TRBJ1-1; 9 bases are a match to TRBD1. J was trimmed by 5 bases and V by 5 bases; bases with no gene match: 9. The CDR3 has 15 residues. Germline values: CDR1 SNHLY, CDR2 FYNNEI. The CDR3 DNA is TGTGCCAGCAGTATCTCGGGACAGGGCAGGACTGAAGCTTTCTTT. It yields the protein CASSISGQGRTEAFF.

The gene calls are TRBV27 and TRBJ1-1; 7 bases line up with TRBD1. V shed 4 bases, J shed 12 bases, and the junction held 8 bases outside the gene matches. Looked up from germline, CDR1 is MNHEY and CDR2 is SMNVEV (reference sequence). This CDR3 comprises 12 residues. CDR3: CASSSITGESFF. The CDR3 bases are TGTGCCAGCAGTTCGATCACAGGGGAGTCTTTCTTT.

The chain couples TRBV28 to TRBJ1-1, with 8 bases fitting TRBD1. CDR3 size: 14 residues. V was pared by 5 bases and J by 4 bases, with 6 bases of the junction left unmatched. The germline V gene encodes CDR1 MDHEN and CDR2 SYDVKM. CDR3 nucleotides: TGTGCCAGCAGTGCCCGGACAGGGTCCACTGAAGCTTTCTTT. Protein sequence: CASSARTGSTEAFF.

The chain links TRBV27 to TRBJ2-1, with a possible D match to TRBD2 (5 bases). In germline, CDR1 is MNHEY, CDR2 SMNVEV (reference sequence). V was clipped by 4 bases and J by 3 bases, with 16 bases between them. The CDR3 covers 16 residues. This chain's CDR3 is CASSSITGWDYNEQFF. CDR3 in DNA: TGTGCCAGCAGTTCCATCACGGGGTGGGACTACAATGAGCAGTTCTTC.

The rearrangement joins TRBV7-2 to TRBJ2-1; TRBD1 might be the D (6 bases). Trimming took off 1 base at V and 0 bases at J, with 7 bases between the two ends. CDR3 size: 15 residues. Germline V gene sequence: CDR1 SGHTA, CDR2 FQGNSA. This CDR3 reads CASSLDRASYNEQFF. The CDR3 DNA follows: TGTGCCAGCAGCTTAGACAGGGCCTCCTACAATGAGCAGTTCTTC.

The rearrangement uses TRBV5-1 and TRBJ1-1; D gene unclear. The V end was cut by 2 bases, the J end by 2 bases, with 19 bases between. The CDR3 runs to 17 residues. Germline V CDR1 and CDR2: SGHRS, YFSETQ. Here the CDR3 DNA reads TGCGCCAGCAGCTTTCGGACCGGGCCAGGTTCAAACACTGAAGCTTTCTTT. Its protein product is CASSFRTGPGSNTEAFF.

The chain couples TRBV19 to TRBJ1-5; 7 bases agree with TRBD1. CDR3 length equals 16 residues. Germline lookup yields CDR1 LNHDA and CDR2 SQIVND (reference sequence). The ends lost 6 bases at V and 1 base at J; junction bases unmatched: 9. CDR3 coding DNA: TGTGCCAGTAGGCAACAGGGGAGGTGGAGCAATCAGCCCCAGCATTTT. As protein: CASRQQGRWSNQPQHF.

The V gene is TRBV7-8, the J gene TRBJ1-1; D is unclear. The CDR3 consists of 13 residues. Germline loops: CDR1 SGHVS, CDR2 FQNEAQ. V lost 6 bases to trimming and J lost 6 bases, with 14 bases between them. The CDR3 region has the DNA TGTGCCAGCAGACCAGGAGGTAGGTCTGAAGCTTTCTTT. Translation: CASRPGGRSEAFF.

CDR3 in amino acids: CASTVPGTGLYEQYF. CDR3 in DNA: TGTGCCAGCACCGTACCGGGGACAGGGTTATACGAGCAGTACTTC. The V gene is TRBV2, the J gene TRBJ2-7, with TRBD1 matching over 9 bases. Germline CDR1 is SNHLY and CDR2 is FYNNEI. V lost 7 bases and J lost 4; bases outside the gene matches: 11. The CDR3 is 15 amino acids.